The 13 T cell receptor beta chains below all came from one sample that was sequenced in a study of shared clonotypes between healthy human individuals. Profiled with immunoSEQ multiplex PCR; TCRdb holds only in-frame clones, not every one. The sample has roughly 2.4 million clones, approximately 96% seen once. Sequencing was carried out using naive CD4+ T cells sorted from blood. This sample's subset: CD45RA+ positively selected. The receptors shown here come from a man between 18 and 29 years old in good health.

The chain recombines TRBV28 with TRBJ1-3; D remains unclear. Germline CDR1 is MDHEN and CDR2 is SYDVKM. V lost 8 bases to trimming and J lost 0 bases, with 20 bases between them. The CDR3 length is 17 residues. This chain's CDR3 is CASGNRRPKNSGNTIYF. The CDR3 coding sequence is TGTGCCAGCGGAAACAGACGACCCAAAAACTCTGGAAACACCATATATTTT.

The CDR3 nucleotides are TGTGCCAGCATACCAGGGGAGAACACCGGGGAGCTGTTTTTT. The encoded protein is CASIPGENTGELFF. This sequence joins TRBV2 and TRBJ2-2, with D maybe TRBD1 (6 bases). V was clipped by 7 bases and J by 1 base, with 10 bases between them. Germline V gene lookup returns CDR1 SNHLY and CDR2 FYNNEI. The CDR3 has 14 amino acids.

CDR3 amino acids: CASSLLTQIYNSPLHF. The CDR3 coding sequence is TGTGCCAGCAGTTTACTCACACAGATCTATAATTCACCCCTCCACTTT. The rearrangement uses TRBV27 and TRBJ1-6; D remains unclear. Germline values: CDR1 MNHEY, CDR2 SMNVEV (reference sequence). The CDR3 contains 16 residues. The ends were cut back, 2 bases at V and 3 bases at J, with 11 bases in the middle.

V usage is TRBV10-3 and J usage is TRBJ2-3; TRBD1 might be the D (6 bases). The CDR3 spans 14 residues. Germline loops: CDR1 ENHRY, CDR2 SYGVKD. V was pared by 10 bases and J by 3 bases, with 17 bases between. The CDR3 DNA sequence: TGTGCCACCGACTCCGGGACACGGACAGATACGCAGTATTTT. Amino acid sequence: CATDSGTRTDTQYF.

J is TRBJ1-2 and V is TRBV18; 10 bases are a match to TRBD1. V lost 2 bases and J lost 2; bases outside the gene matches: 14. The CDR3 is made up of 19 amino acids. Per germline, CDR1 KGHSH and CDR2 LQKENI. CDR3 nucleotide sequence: TGTGCCAGCTCACCAGTTCCGGGACAGGGGCTACAATCCAACTATGGCTACACCTTC. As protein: CASSPVPGQGLQSNYGYTF.

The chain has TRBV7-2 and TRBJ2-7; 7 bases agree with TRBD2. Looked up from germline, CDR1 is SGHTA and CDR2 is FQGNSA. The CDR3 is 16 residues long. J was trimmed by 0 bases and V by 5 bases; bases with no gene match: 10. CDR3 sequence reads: CASSVTGLQGSYEQYF. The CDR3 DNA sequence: TGTGCCAGCAGCGTAACGGGACTACAAGGCTCCTACGAGCAGTACTTC.

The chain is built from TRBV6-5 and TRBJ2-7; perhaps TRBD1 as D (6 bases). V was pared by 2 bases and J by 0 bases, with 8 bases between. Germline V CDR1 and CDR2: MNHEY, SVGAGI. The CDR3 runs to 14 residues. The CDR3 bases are TGTGCCAGCAGTTACCAGGACAGCTCCTACGAGCAGTACTTC. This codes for CASSYQDSSYEQYF.

CDR3 DNA: TGCGCCAGCAGCCAAGATCTGGCAAGCACAGATACGCAGTATTTT. Translating gives CASSQDLASTDTQYF. The chain combines TRBV4-3 with TRBJ2-3; D is undetermined. CDR1 is LGHNA, CDR2 YSLEER, per germline. This CDR3 has 15 amino acids. The germline V and J ends were trimmed by 0 bases and 0 bases, with 7 bases remaining between them.

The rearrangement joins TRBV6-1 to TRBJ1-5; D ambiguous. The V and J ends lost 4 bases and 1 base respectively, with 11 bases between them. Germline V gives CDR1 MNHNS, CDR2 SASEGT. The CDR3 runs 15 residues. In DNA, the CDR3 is TGTGCCAGCAGTGCGGTAGGCCTAAGCAATCAGCCCCAGCATTTT. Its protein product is CASSAVGLSNQPQHF.

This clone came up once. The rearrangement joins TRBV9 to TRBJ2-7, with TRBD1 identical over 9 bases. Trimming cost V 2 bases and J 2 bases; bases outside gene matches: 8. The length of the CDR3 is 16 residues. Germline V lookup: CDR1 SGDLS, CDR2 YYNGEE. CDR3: CASSVAGTGPPYEQYF. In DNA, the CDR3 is TGTGCCAGCAGCGTGGCCGGGACAGGGCCTCCCTACGAGCAGTACTTC.

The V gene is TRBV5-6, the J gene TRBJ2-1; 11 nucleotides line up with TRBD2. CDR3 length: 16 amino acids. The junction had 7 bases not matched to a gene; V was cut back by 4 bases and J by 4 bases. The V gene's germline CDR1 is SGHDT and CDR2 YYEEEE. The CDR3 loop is CASSRPTSGSYNEQFF. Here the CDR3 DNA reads TGTGCCAGCAGCCGACCTACTAGCGGGAGTTACAATGAGCAGTTCTTC.

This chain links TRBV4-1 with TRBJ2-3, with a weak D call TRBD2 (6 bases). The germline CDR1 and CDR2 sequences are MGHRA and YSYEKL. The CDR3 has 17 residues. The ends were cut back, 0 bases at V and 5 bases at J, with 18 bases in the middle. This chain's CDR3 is CASSQESAGTSRDTQYF. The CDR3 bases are TGCGCCAGCAGCCAAGAATCGGCGGGGACGTCGCGAGATACGCAGTATTTT.

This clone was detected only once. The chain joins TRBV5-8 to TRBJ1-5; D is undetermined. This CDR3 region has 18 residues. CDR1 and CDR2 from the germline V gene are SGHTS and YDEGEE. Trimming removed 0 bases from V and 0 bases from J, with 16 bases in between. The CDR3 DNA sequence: TGTGCCAGCAGCTTGGAGGGTCCCTCTAAAAATAGCAATCAGCCCCAGCATTTT. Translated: CASSLEGPSKNSNQPQHF.